A selection of T cell receptor beta chains follows, all from one sample in a study of blood T cell repertoires in COVID-19. The assay was immunoSEQ multiplex PCR, and TCRdb's table has in-frame clones only and misses some. The table shows about 330,000 clones, with around 90% occurring only once. Sequenced material: PBMCs or T cells enriched from blood (not recorded which). These TCRs come from a woman aged 25 to 39 who had recovered from COVID-19. CDR3s include the opening cysteine and the closing phenylalanine or tryptophan. The D gene is left open where the match is weak. Expanded clones are given a class, and other clones once, few, many or no size at all.

.,TRBJ1-5,.,TRBV28,CASSLGRGSNQPQHF,TGTGCCAGCAGTTTGGGTCGGGGGAGCAATCAGCCCCAGCATTTT
.,TRBJ1-6,.,TRBV28,CASSSRGENSPLHF,TGTGCCAGCAGTTCCCGCGGGGAAAATTCACCCCTCCACTTT
TRBD1,TRBJ1-2,.,TRBV27,CASSPDRVSGYTF,TGTGCCAGCAGTCCCGACAGGGTTTCTGGCTACACCTTC
TRBD1,TRBJ1-6,few,TRBV28,CASSQTGSNSPLHF,TGTGCCAGCAGCCAGACAGGGAGCAATTCACCCCTCCACTTT
TRBD1,TRBJ1-1,.,TRBV3-1/TRBV3-2,CASSRAGGLGAFF,TGTGCCAGCAGCCGGGCAGGGGGCTTAGGAGCTTTCTTT
TRBD2,TRBJ2-3,.,TRBV5-5,CASTLGFRTGGTDTQYF,TGTGCCAGCACATTGGGGTTCAGAACCGGGGGGACAGATACGCAGTATTTT
.,TRBJ1-2,.,TRBV4-1,CASSIDKKIGGYTF,TGCGCCAGCAGTATCGACAAGAAGATAGGCGGCTACACCTTC
.,TRBJ2-7,.,TRBV30,CAWSTGSTYEQYF,TGTGCCTGGAGTACGGGGTCCACCTACGAGCAGTACTTC
.,TRBJ1-5,.,TRBV7-2,CASSSSLNGNQPQHF,TGTGCCAGCAGCTCTAGCTTAAACGGCAATCAGCCCCAGCATTTT
.,TRBJ2-7,.,TRBV11-3,CASSPGFTYEQYF,TGTGCCAGCAGCCCGGGGTTTACCTACGAGCAGTACTTC
.,TRBJ1-4,.,TRBV18,CASSPQGGFNEKLFF,TGTGCCAGCTCACCCCAAGGAGGGTTTAATGAAAAACTGTTTTTT
TRBD2,TRBJ2-1,.,TRBV4-3,CASSQDVAGDYNEQFF,TGCGCCAGCAGCCAGGACGTAGCGGGAGACTACAATGAGCAGTTCTTC
.,TRBJ1-5,.,TRBV20-1,CSASTPGGTQPQHF,TGCAGTGCTAGTACACCGGGGGGCACACAGCCCCAGCATTTT
TRBD2,TRBJ2-7,.,TRBV7-2,CASSSRGGGASEQYF,TGTGCCAGCAGCTCCCGAGGCGGGGGGGCCTCCGAGCAGTACTTC
.,TRBJ1-1,.,TRBV5-8,CASSLDDRRTEAFF,TGTGCCAGCAGCTTGGACGACAGGAGGACTGAAGCTTTCTTT
.,TRBJ1-6,once,TRBV21-1,CASSNPGNRLSNSPLHF,TGTGCCAGCAGCAACCCCGGAAACAGGTTGAGTAATTCACCCCTCCACTTT
.,TRBJ2-3,.,TRBV11-2,CASSHSGPRTLTDTQYF,TGTGCCAGCAGCCACTCCGGTCCCCGTACCCTCACAGATACGCAGTATTTT
TRBD2,TRBJ2-5,.,TRBV11-2,CASSFTDPRGETQYF,TGTGCCAGCAGCTTTACCGACCCGCGGGGGGAGACCCAGTACTTC
TRBD2,TRBJ2-1,.,TRBV6-4,CASSDSMSPGGSQYNEQFF,TGTGCCAGCAGTGACTCTATGTCTCCGGGAGGATCGCAGTACAATGAGCAGTTCTTC
.,TRBJ1-2,.,TRBV19,CASSGPGQANYGYTF,TGTGCCAGTAGTGGCCCGGGACAAGCTAACTATGGCTACACCTTC
.,TRBJ1-4,.,TRBV3-1/TRBV3-2,CASSPRGANEKLFF,TGTGCCAGCAGCCCCAGGGGTGCTAATGAAAAACTGTTTTTT
TRBD1,TRBJ2-7,few,TRBV14,CASSLAGGWREQYF,TGTGCCAGCAGCCTGGCAGGGGGCTGGCGCGAGCAGTACTTC
.,TRBJ1-1,.,TRBV6-5,CASSYNGGNTEAFF,TGTGCCAGCAGTTACAACGGGGGGAACACTGAAGCTTTCTTT
.,TRBJ1-5,.,TRBV28,CASSTMRGFNQPQHF,TGTGCCAGCAGTACTATGCGGGGGTTCAATCAGCCCCAGCATTTT
TRBD2,TRBJ2-3,.,TRBV11-3,CASSLADWVSGELTDTQYF,TGTGCCAGCAGCTTAGCCGATTGGGTTAGCGGGGAGCTGACAGATACGCAGTATTTT
.,TRBJ2-7,.,TRBV19,CASKLRGSYEQYF,TGTGCCAGTAAGTTAAGGGGGTCCTACGAGCAGTACTTC
TRBD1,TRBJ1-2,.,TRBV6-5,CASFTGGTGRRGYTF,TGTGCCAGTTTCACCGGAGGGACAGGGAGACGGGGCTACACCTTC
.,TRBJ1-5,.,TRBV6-1,CASSESGLGQPQHF,TGTGCCAGCAGTGAATCAGGGTTGGGTCAGCCCCAGCATTTT
.,TRBJ2-7,.,TRBV21-1,CAGHTVAGIYEQYF,TGTGCCGGACATACCGTAGCGGGGATCTACGAGCAGTACTTC
.,TRBJ1-2,.,TRBV28,CASRKGDYGYTF,TGTGCCAGCAGGAAAGGGGACTATGGCTACACCTTC
TRBD1,TRBJ1-2,.,TRBV18,CASSLRDRGVHGYTF,TGTGCCAGCTCACTCCGGGACAGGGGCGTACATGGCTACACCTTC
TRBD1,TRBJ2-2,once,TRBV12-3/TRBV12-4,CASSQGQVGELFF,TGTGCCAGCAGCCAGGGACAGGTCGGGGAGCTGTTTTTT
.,TRBJ2-3,.,TRBV7-3,CASSFGGPGADTQYF,TGTGCCAGCAGCTTCGGCGGGCCGGGCGCAGATACGCAGTATTTT
.,TRBJ1-2,.,TRBV27,CASTGGNYGYTF,TGTGCCAGCACCGGGGGGAACTATGGCTACACCTTC
.,TRBJ2-5,.,TRBV2,CASRDRLQETQYF,TGTGCCAGCAGGGACAGACTACAAGAGACCCAGTACTTC
TRBD2,TRBJ2-5,.,TRBV27,CASSLSRTSGSETQYF,TGTGCCAGCAGTTTATCCAGGACTAGCGGGAGTGAGACCCAGTACTTC
TRBD1,TRBJ2-7,.,TRBV28,CASSSLFGQGPYEQYF,TGTGCCAGCAGTTCGCTCTTTGGACAGGGGCCCTACGAGCAGTACTTC
.,TRBJ1-6,.,TRBV5-8,CASSYFRGGNSPLHF,TGTGCCAGCAGCTATTTCAGGGGAGGGAATTCACCCCTCCACTTT
.,TRBJ2-3,.,TRBV20-1,CSQVGGDTQYF,TGCAGTCAAGTCGGGGGAGATACGCAGTATTTT
TRBD1,TRBJ1-2,.,TRBV4-2,CASTPGQGAEGYTF,TGTGCCAGCACTCCGGGACAGGGGGCAGAGGGCTACACCTTC
TRBD1,TRBJ1-1,.,TRBV5-1,CASSGGQGITEAFF,TGCGCCAGCAGCGGGGGACAGGGTATCACTGAAGCTTTCTTT
TRBD1,TRBJ1-2,.,TRBV25-1,CASSPDRNYGYTF,TGTGCCAGCAGCCCGGACAGGAACTATGGCTACACCTTC